The TCR beta chain under discussion was sequenced for a study of blood T cell repertoires in COVID-19. About the research overall: The United States, Italy and Spain supplied acute and convalescent COVID-19 samples. Sample material is recorded as cDNA or gDNA derived from T cells, B-cell-depleted T cells, or PBMCs.

The CDR3 spans 17 residues. Losses at the gene ends were 0 bases for V and 5 bases for J; bases not matched to a gene: 10. Germline V gene data show CDR1 as ENHRY and CDR2 as SYGVKD. In the authors' workflow: Estimates of nucleated cell counts were drawn from the amplification of reference gene primers. TCRdb's copy holds only in-frame clones and misses some; the assay was immunoSEQ multiplex PCR. D and trimming come from the DNA, and the V and J calls and clone size come from that table. The table shows roughly 100,000 clones, with approximately 80% occurring only once. The chain has TRBV10-3 and TRBJ1-2; 9 positions agree with TRBD1. The sequenced sample was peripheral blood. The TCR sequence derives from a man aged 65 to 79 with acute or convalescent COVID-19. DNA of the CDR3: TGTGCCATCAGTGAGTCAAGAGCCGGGACAGGGAGGTATGGCTACACCTTC. Encoded protein: CAISESRAGTGRYGYTF.